Listed below are T cell receptor beta chains from one sample, sequenced in a study of cytotoxic CD8 clonotypes in ibrutinib-treated CLL. Clones were sequenced by immunoSEQ multiplex PCR, and TCRdb holds only the in-frame ones, with some missing. In the table there are roughly 42,000 clones, 65% of which are singletons. Sequences were derived from PBMCs, sampled after 24 months of ibrutinib treatment. These receptor sequences come from a human donor with chronic lymphocytic leukemia. The CDR3 runs from the conserved cysteine through the conserved F or W. Fields, in order: D gene, clone size, J gene, V gene, CDR3 protein, CDR3 DNA. D genes are given only for firm matches. Clone size is stated in some rows and not others, as once, few, many or a class when expanded.

D gene: .
clone size: few
J gene: TRBJ1-3
V gene: TRBV5-5
CDR3 protein: CASSSGTYSGNTIYF
CDR3 DNA: TGTGCCAGCAGCTCAGGCACATACTCTGGAAACACCATATATTTT

D gene: TRBD1
clone size: .
J gene: TRBJ2-5
V gene: TRBV7-8
CDR3 protein: CASSLAGDRGTETQYF
CDR3 DNA: TGTGCCAGCAGCTTAGCAGGTGACAGGGGGACAGAGACCCAGTACTTC

D gene: .
clone size: .
J gene: TRBJ2-7
V gene: TRBV5-4
CDR3 protein: CASSRQPAYEQYF
CDR3 DNA: TGTGCCAGCAGCCGACAACCCGCCTACGAGCAGTACTTC

D gene: .
clone size: .
J gene: TRBJ2-3
V gene: TRBV5-1
CDR3 protein: CASSRRPADSTDTQYF
CDR3 DNA: TGCGCCAGCAGCCGGCGTCCCGCGGATAGCACAGATACGCAGTATTTT

D gene: .
clone size: .
J gene: TRBJ1-5
V gene: TRBV19
CDR3 protein: CASSIVTGGGQPQHF
CDR3 DNA: TGTGCCAGTAGTATTGTAACGGGAGGCGGTCAGCCCCAGCATTTT

D gene: TRBD2
clone size: .
J gene: TRBJ2-1
V gene: TRBV7-8
CDR3 protein: CASSAKSGLAGAYNEQFF
CDR3 DNA: TGTGCCAGCAGCGCCAAAAGCGGACTAGCGGGGGCCTACAATGAGCAGTTCTTC

D gene: TRBD1
clone size: .
J gene: TRBJ2-7
V gene: TRBV28
CDR3 protein: CASSLEGKGATYEQYF
CDR3 DNA: TGTGCCAGCAGTTTAGAGGGCAAGGGGGCCACCTACGAGCAGTACTTC

D gene: .
clone size: .
J gene: TRBJ1-6
V gene: TRBV4-2
CDR3 protein: CASSQDSGVSGSPLHF
CDR3 DNA: TGTGCCAGCAGCCAAGATTCAGGAGTTTCAGGTTCACCCCTCCACTTT

D gene: .
clone size: .
J gene: TRBJ2-7
V gene: TRBV6-4
CDR3 protein: CASRREEQYF
CDR3 DNA: TGTGCCAGCAGGAGGGAAGAGCAGTACTTC

D gene: .
clone size: few
J gene: TRBJ1-4
V gene: TRBV28
CDR3 protein: CASSLTPGPLFF
CDR3 DNA: TGTGCCAGCAGTTTGACTCCCGGGCCTTTGTTTTTT

D gene: .
clone size: .
J gene: TRBJ2-7
V gene: TRBV6-1
CDR3 protein: CASSEATPGTQIYEQYF
CDR3 DNA: TGTGCCAGCAGTGAAGCGACTCCCGGGACACAGATCTACGAGCAGTACTTC

D gene: TRBD1
clone size: once
J gene: TRBJ1-3
V gene: TRBV18
CDR3 protein: CASSPLQGALSSSGNTIYF
CDR3 DNA: TGTGCCAGCTCACCGTTACAGGGGGCGCTTTCCTCCTCTGGAAACACCATATATTTT

D gene: .
clone size: .
J gene: TRBJ2-1
V gene: TRBV29-1
CDR3 protein: CSVPLTYNEQFF
CDR3 DNA: TGCAGCGTCCCACTTACCTACAATGAGCAGTTCTTC

D gene: TRBD2
clone size: few
J gene: TRBJ2-1
V gene: TRBV4-2
CDR3 protein: CASSQGTSGDNEQFF
CDR3 DNA: TGTGCCAGCAGCCAAGGGACTAGCGGGGACAATGAGCAGTTCTTC

D gene: .
clone size: medium-sized
J gene: TRBJ2-5
V gene: TRBV15
CDR3 protein: CATSRDLLVQETQYF
CDR3 DNA: TGTGCCACCAGCAGAGATTTACTGGTTCAAGAGACCCAGTACTTC

D gene: TRBD1
clone size: few
J gene: TRBJ2-7
V gene: TRBV15
CDR3 protein: CATSRARQGVREQYF
CDR3 DNA: TGTGCCACCAGCAGAGCGCGACAGGGGGTGAGGGAGCAGTACTTC

D gene: .
clone size: .
J gene: TRBJ2-1
V gene: TRBV28
CDR3 protein: CASRPYLAVEQFF
CDR3 DNA: TGTGCCAGCAGACCCTACCTAGCTGTTGAGCAGTTCTTC

D gene: TRBD1
clone size: .
J gene: TRBJ1-2
V gene: TRBV7-3
CDR3 protein: CASSLSGQGPGRGYTF
CDR3 DNA: TGTGCCAGCAGCTTATCAGGACAGGGCCCTGGTAGGGGCTACACCTTC

D gene: .
clone size: .
J gene: TRBJ1-2
V gene: TRBV2
CDR3 protein: CASSDLPGPRVRGYTF
CDR3 DNA: TGTGCCAGCAGTGATTTACCGGGACCCCGGGTACGGGGCTACACCTTC

D gene: TRBD2
clone size: .
J gene: TRBJ2-3
V gene: TRBV4-1
CDR3 protein: CASSQDNWAGGHPPTDTQYF
CDR3 DNA: TGCGCCAGCAGCCAAGATAATTGGGCGGGGGGGCACCCCCCCACAGATACGCAGTATTTT

D gene: .
clone size: .
J gene: TRBJ2-2
V gene: TRBV5-1
CDR3 protein: CASSLALTNTGELFF
CDR3 DNA: TGCGCCAGCAGCTTGGCCCTTACTAACACCGGGGAGCTGTTTTTT

D gene: .
clone size: few
J gene: TRBJ2-3
V gene: TRBV18
CDR3 protein: CASSRTPGFPTLTDTQYF
CDR3 DNA: TGTGCCAGCTCTCGAACACCGGGCTTCCCGACTTTAACGGATACGCAGTATTTT

D gene: .
clone size: .
J gene: TRBJ2-3
V gene: TRBV7-3
CDR3 protein: CASSPTSAAMGTQYF
CDR3 DNA: TGTGCCAGCAGCCCCACGTCGGCGGCCATGGGGACGCAGTATTTT

D gene: .
clone size: few
J gene: TRBJ1-2
V gene: TRBV30
CDR3 protein: CAWSDGHGYTF
CDR3 DNA: TGTGCCTGGAGTGACGGGCATGGCTACACCTTC

D gene: TRBD2
clone size: .
J gene: TRBJ2-1
V gene: TRBV6-1
CDR3 protein: CASSGLRTSGRYNEQFF
CDR3 DNA: TGTGCCAGCAGTGGACTCCGGACTAGCGGGAGGTACAATGAGCAGTTCTTC

D gene: .
clone size: .
J gene: TRBJ2-2
V gene: TRBV5-4
CDR3 protein: CASSPPTGSNTGELFF
CDR3 DNA: TGTGCCAGCAGCCCGCCGACAGGTTCGAACACCGGGGAGCTGTTTTTT

D gene: .
clone size: few
J gene: TRBJ2-3
V gene: TRBV2
CDR3 protein: CASSEEGTQYF
CDR3 DNA: TGTGCCAGCAGTGAAGAGGGGACGCAGTATTTT

D gene: TRBD1
clone size: .
J gene: TRBJ2-7
V gene: TRBV11-2
CDR3 protein: CASSLYRGFYEQYF
CDR3 DNA: TGTGCCAGCAGCTTATACAGGGGATTCTACGAGCAGTACTTC

D gene: TRBD2
clone size: few
J gene: TRBJ2-5
V gene: TRBV6-1
CDR3 protein: CASSGTSGGGAQETQYF
CDR3 DNA: TGTGCCAGCAGTGGGACTAGCGGGGGAGGGGCCCAAGAGACCCAGTACTTC

D gene: TRBD2
clone size: .
J gene: TRBJ2-7
V gene: TRBV19
CDR3 protein: CASYLGGRPNF
CDR3 DNA: TGTGCCAGTTACCTTGGCGGGAGACCTAACTTC

D gene: .
clone size: .
J gene: TRBJ1-2
V gene: TRBV9
CDR3 protein: CASSVGEGWYYGYTF
CDR3 DNA: TGTGCCAGCAGCGTAGGGGAGGGCTGGTACTATGGCTACACCTTC

D gene: .
clone size: few
J gene: TRBJ2-5
V gene: TRBV7-3
CDR3 protein: CASSPAAWEKTQYF
CDR3 DNA: TGTGCCAGCAGCCCCGCGGCCTGGGAGAAGACCCAGTACTTC

D gene: TRBD2
clone size: .
J gene: TRBJ2-3
V gene: TRBV7-3
CDR3 protein: CASSFSAGGFRDTQYF
CDR3 DNA: TGTGCCAGCAGCTTTTCGGCGGGGGGCTTTAGAGATACGCAGTATTTT

D gene: TRBD1
clone size: .
J gene: TRBJ1-2
V gene: TRBV29-1
CDR3 protein: CSAPRGRGAYGYTF
CDR3 DNA: TGCAGCGCCCCTCGGGGCAGGGGGGCCTATGGCTACACCTTC

D gene: TRBD2
clone size: .
J gene: TRBJ2-2
V gene: TRBV2
CDR3 protein: CASSRQSGGNTGELFF
CDR3 DNA: TGTGCCAGCAGTAGACAAAGCGGGGGAAACACCGGGGAGCTGTTTTTT

D gene: TRBD2
clone size: few
J gene: TRBJ2-3
V gene: TRBV5-1
CDR3 protein: CASSPWEGRTDTQYF
CDR3 DNA: TGCGCCAGCAGCCCCTGGGAGGGACGCACAGATACGCAGTATTTT

D gene: TRBD1
clone size: many
J gene: TRBJ1-6
V gene: TRBV30
CDR3 protein: CAWGRDSRSPLHF
CDR3 DNA: TGTGCCTGGGGCCGGGACAGCAGATCACCCCTCCACTTT

D gene: .
clone size: once
J gene: TRBJ2-5
V gene: TRBV11-2
CDR3 protein: CASSEGSGNQETQYF
CDR3 DNA: TGTGCCAGCAGCGAAGGGTCAGGGAACCAAGAGACCCAGTACTTC

D gene: TRBD1
clone size: .
J gene: TRBJ1-2
V gene: TRBV4-2
CDR3 protein: CASSQEIPQRTGQLNYGYTF
CDR3 DNA: TGTGCCAGCAGCCAAGAGATACCGCAAAGGACGGGACAGTTAAACTATGGCTACACCTTC

D gene: .
clone size: .
J gene: TRBJ2-7
V gene: TRBV7-2
CDR3 protein: CASSLNPSKVYEQYF
CDR3 DNA: TGTGCCAGCAGCTTAAACCCCTCTAAGGTATACGAGCAGTACTTC

D gene: .
clone size: .
J gene: TRBJ2-5
V gene: TRBV12-2
CDR3 protein: CASRYGLARPPETQYF
CDR3 DNA: TGTGCAAGTCGATACGGACTAGCTAGGCCGCCAGAGACCCAGTACTTC

D gene: .
clone size: .
J gene: TRBJ2-3
V gene: TRBV2
CDR3 protein: CANSAPRTSTRTDTQYF
CDR3 DNA: TGTGCCAACAGTGCCCCCCGGACTTCAACCCGAACAGATACGCAGTATTTT

D gene: .
clone size: .
J gene: TRBJ1-5
V gene: TRBV19
CDR3 protein: CASSIGYLGVRRIQPQHF
CDR3 DNA: TGTGCCAGTAGTATCGGGTACCTTGGAGTACGCCGTATTCAGCCCCAGCATTTT

D gene: .
clone size: .
J gene: TRBJ1-2
V gene: TRBV30
CDR3 protein: CAWGGGTLNYGYTF
CDR3 DNA: TGTGCCTGGGGAGGAGGGACTCTTAACTATGGCTACACCTTC